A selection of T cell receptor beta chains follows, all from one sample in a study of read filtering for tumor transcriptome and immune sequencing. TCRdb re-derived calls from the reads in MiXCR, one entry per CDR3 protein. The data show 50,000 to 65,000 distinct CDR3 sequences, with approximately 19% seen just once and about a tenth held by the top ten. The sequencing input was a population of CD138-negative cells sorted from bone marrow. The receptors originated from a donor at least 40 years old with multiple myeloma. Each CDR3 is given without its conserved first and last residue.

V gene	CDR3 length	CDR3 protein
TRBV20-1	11	SVPGLNTGELF
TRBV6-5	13	ASSYAGGAYNEQF
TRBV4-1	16	ASSQIGRARRSGNTIY
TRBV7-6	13	ASSLDRQGRNEQF
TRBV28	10	ASSTGTQKLF
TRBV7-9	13	ASGLTSGTVDTQY
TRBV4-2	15	ASSLLTSGGRTDTQY
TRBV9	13	ASSVSPESGETQY
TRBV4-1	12	ASSPRQGASEQY
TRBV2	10	ASSDGGEKLF
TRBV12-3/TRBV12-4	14	ASSPTSGGNTGELF
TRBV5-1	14	ASSLPTGGSYNEQF
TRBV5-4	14	ASSRPGQGAVNEQF
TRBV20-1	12	SARLGGPSETQY
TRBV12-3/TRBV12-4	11	ASSRTGSYEQY
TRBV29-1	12	SADTISSYNEQF
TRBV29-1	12	SVELAGGLNEQF
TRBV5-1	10	ASSLSEGTQY
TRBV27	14	ASSQTPGPSYNEQF
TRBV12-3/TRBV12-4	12	ASKFNRVTGELF
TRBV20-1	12	SASALANTGELF
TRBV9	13	ASSVGGRDGDEQF
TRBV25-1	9	ASSEYGGYT
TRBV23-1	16	ASSQFRAALPPFYEQY
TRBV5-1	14	ASSLTGTLDNSPLH
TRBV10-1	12	ASSEQVLGNEQF